This T cell receptor beta chain was retrieved from a study of metastatic and nonmetastatic thyroid tumors. TCRdb reprocessed the PCR reads via MiXCR. The sample comprises about 30,000 clones, less than 25% of which are singletons, and under 2.5% rests with the top ten. Patients underwent thyroid surgery, and none had received any treatment before it. V was cut by 0 bases and J by 0 bases, with 9 bases left in between. The germline CDR1 and CDR2 sequences are SGHRS and YFSETQ. The CDR3 loop spans 15 amino acids. By its share, this clone is medium-sized. The chain links TRBV5-1 to TRBJ1-2; no definite D call. The specimen sequenced was blood. The sequence came from a female donor with papillary thyroid cancer or a benign thyroid nodule (not recorded which). Some clones in this sample may be carry-over from other donors' samples. CDR3 bases: TGCGCCAGCAGCTTGGGAGGACTGACTAACTATGGCTACACCTTC. This encodes CASSLGGLTNYGYTF.